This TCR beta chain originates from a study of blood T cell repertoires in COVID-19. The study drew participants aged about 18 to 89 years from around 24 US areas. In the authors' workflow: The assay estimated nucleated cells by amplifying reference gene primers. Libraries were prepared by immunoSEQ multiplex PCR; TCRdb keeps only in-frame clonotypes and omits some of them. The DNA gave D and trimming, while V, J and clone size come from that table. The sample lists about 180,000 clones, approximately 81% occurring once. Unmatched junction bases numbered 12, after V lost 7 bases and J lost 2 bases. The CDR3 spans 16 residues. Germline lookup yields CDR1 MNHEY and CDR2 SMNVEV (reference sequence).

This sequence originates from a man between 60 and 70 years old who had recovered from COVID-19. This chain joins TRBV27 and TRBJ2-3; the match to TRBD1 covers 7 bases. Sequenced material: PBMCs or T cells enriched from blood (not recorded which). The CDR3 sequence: CASTPSGTAYTDTQYF. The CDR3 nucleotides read TGTGCCAGCACCCCCTCTGGGACAGCCTACACAGATACGCAGTATTTT.